A selection of T cell receptor beta chains follows, all from one sample in a study of early T cells in non-severe SARS-CoV-2 infection. TCRdb reanalysed the 5' RACE reads using MiXCR and keeps one entry per CDR3 protein. The sample holds tens of thousands of distinct CDR3 sequences, around 10% seen once. The sequences come from whole blood, collected at baseline. All receptors come from an adult who was a healthcare worker with PCR-confirmed SARS-CoV-2 infection or an uninfected control (not recorded which). Each CDR3 is given with its conserved first and last residue. D genes are given only for firm matches. The size of a clone is reported for some rows only, either as once, few or many, or as a class for expanded clones.

TRBJ1-1 TRBV3-1 NA NA TGTGCCAGCAGCCCCCAGGACAGAGTGAACACTGAAGCTTTCTTT CASSPQDRVNTEAFF
TRBJ1-6 TRBV20-1 NA many TGCAGTGCTAGACAGGGGATGGAGAATTCACCCCTCCACTTT CSARQGMENSPLHF
TRBJ2-1 TRBV29-1 NA few TGCAGCGTCCGGGACGGCTACAATGAGCAGTTCTTC CSVRDGYNEQFF
TRBJ2-5 TRBV18 NA many TGTGCCAGCTCACCAACCGGTGCCGGGGAGACCCAGTACTTC CASSPTGAGETQYF
TRBJ2-3 TRBV18 TRBD2 NA TGTGCCAGCTCTCGTAACCCAGCGGGAGTTGGAGATACGCAGTATTTT CASSRNPAGVGDTQYF
TRBJ2-4 TRBV6-2/TRBV6-3 TRBD2 many TGTGCCAGCAGTCCTACTTTAGCGGGGCTCGCGGGGTACTTC CASSPTLAGLAGYF
TRBJ2-7 TRBV20-1 TRBD1 many TGCAGTGCTGGGGGTACAGGGGGCTGGTACGAGCAGTACTTC CSAGGTGGWYEQYF
TRBJ2-2 TRBV20-1 NA NA TGCAGTGCTACACAGTTCGCCGGGGAGCTGTTTTTT CSATQFAGELFF
TRBJ2-7 TRBV20-1 NA NA TGCAGTGCTAGTCGATTCAGGAGCTCCTACGAGCAGTACTTC CSASRFRSSYEQYF
TRBJ2-2 TRBV6-5 TRBD2 NA TGTGCCAGCAATAGGGTAGCGGGGGCCTCGAACACCGGGGAGCTGTTTTTT CASNRVAGASNTGELFF
TRBJ2-4 TRBV3-1 TRBD2 many TGTGCCAGCAGCCATAGCGGGGTAGCCAAAAACATTCAGTACTTC CASSHSGVAKNIQYF
TRBJ1-2 TRBV18 NA few TGTGCCAGCTCACCTATTTGGACATCTCCTGGCTACACCTTC CASSPIWTSPGYTF
TRBJ2-5 TRBV29-1 TRBD1 few TGCAGCGCCGCAAACTTACAGGGGGGAGAGACCCAGTACTTC CSAANLQGGETQYF
TRBJ2-3 TRBV2 TRBD2 NA TGTGCCAGCAGTGAACTAGCGGGGGGCACAGATACGCAGTATTTT CASSELAGGTDTQYF
TRBJ1-1 TRBV5-1 NA NA TGCGCCAGCAGCTTGGTTAACTTGGGCACTGAAGCTTTCTTT CASSLVNLGTEAFF
TRBJ1-2 TRBV5-1 NA few TGCGCCAGCAGTATAACCATTGGTGAGGGAAGCTACACCTTC CASSITIGEGSYTF
TRBJ2-1 TRBV27 TRBD2 many TGTGCCAGCAGTTTAGCGGGAGGAGTTAGCGATGAGCAGTTCTTC CASSLAGGVSDEQFF
TRBJ2-5 TRBV5-1 TRBD1 few TGCGCCAGCAGCCGGGACCGGGACAGGGTAATCTCGAAGACCCAGTACTTC CASSRDRDRVISKTQYF
TRBJ2-3 TRBV30 NA few TGTGCCTGGAGTGTAACCAGCAGGAGAGCAGATACGCAGTATTTT CAWSVTSRRADTQYF
TRBJ2-1 TRBV6-1 NA few TGTGCCAGCAGTGTCGGCGGGACCTGGCAGTTCTTC CASSVGGTWQFF
TRBJ2-7 TRBV6-4 TRBD1 once TGTGCCAGCAAAAAACAGGGGCCGGGCTACGAGCAGTACTTC CASKKQGPGYEQYF
TRBJ2-2 TRBV7-6 NA NA TGTGCCAGCAGCTTAGTGCAGGGCGGATCCGGGGAGCTGTTTTTT CASSLVQGGSGELFF
TRBJ2-3 TRBV27 NA NA TGTGCCAGCAGTAACCGGGACGGTTTAGATACGCAGTATTTT CASSNRDGLDTQYF
TRBJ1-1 TRBV15 TRBD1 NA TGTGCCACCAGCAGAGATGGTACAGGGGTGACTGAAGCTTTCTTT CATSRDGTGVTEAFF
TRBJ1-1 TRBV4-1 TRBD1 few TGCGCCAGCAGCCCCCCGGACAGGGCTGCTGAAGCTTTCTTT CASSPPDRAAEAFF
TRBJ2-5 TRBV4-1 TRBD1 NA TGCGCCAGCAGCCAAGACGGACAGGGACAAGAGACCCAGTACTTC CASSQDGQGQETQYF
TRBJ2-3 TRBV7-2 NA many TGTGCCAGCAGCTTAAGCGGTGGAGATACGCAGTATTTT CASSLSGGDTQYF
TRBJ2-7 TRBV5-1 NA NA TGCGCCAGCAGCTCACCCTCCTACGAGCAGTACTTC CASSSPSYEQYF
TRBJ2-5 TRBV18 NA NA TGTGCCAGCTCAGAGGAGTCGTACCAAGAGACCCAGTACTTC CASSEESYQETQYF
TRBJ2-3 TRBV3-1 NA NA TGTGCCAGCAGCCACTTCTTGAAGCTAGAAGATACGCAGTATTTT CASSHFLKLEDTQYF
TRBJ2-1 TRBV4-1 TRBD2 few TGCGCCAGCAGCCAAGGAGGCCAAGCGGGGGGGGCCCGGAATGAGCAGTTCTTC CASSQGGQAGGARNEQFF
TRBJ2-2 TRBV5-1 NA NA TGCGCCAGCAGCTTGGGTCCCGGGGAGCTGTTTTTT CASSLGPGELFF
TRBJ2-1 TRBV20-1 NA many TGCAGTGCTAGAGGAATAGACTCCTACAATGAGCAGTTCTTC CSARGIDSYNEQFF
TRBJ1-1 TRBV29-1 NA NA TGCAGCGTTTCGGGGGGCGAAGGCACTGAAGCTTTCTTT CSVSGGEGTEAFF
TRBJ2-1 TRBV19 NA few TGTGCCAGTAGTCCCTCGGGGGAAGCCTACAATGAGCAGTTCTTC CASSPSGEAYNEQFF
TRBJ2-2 TRBV29-1 NA few TGCAGCGCGGGGTACGCCACCGGGGAGCTGTTTTTT CSAGYATGELFF
TRBJ2-1 TRBV6-5 NA NA TGTGCCAGCAGTTACAACGGAGGAATTGAGCAGTTCTTC CASSYNGGIEQFF
TRBJ2-5 TRBV12-3/TRBV12-4 TRBD2 NA TGTGCCAGCAGTTTCGGACTAGCGGGAGAGACCCAGTACTTC CASSFGLAGETQYF
TRBJ1-5 TRBV12-3/TRBV12-4 NA few TGTGCCAGCAGTTTGGGACCGGCCGTCCGGCCCCAGCATTTT CASSLGPAVRPQHF
TRBJ2-3 TRBV2 TRBD2 NA TGTGCCAGCAGCTGGACGACTAGCGGGAGGGATTTGCAGTATTTT CASSWTTSGRDLQYF
TRBJ1-6 TRBV14 NA many TGTGCCAGCAGCCAAGAAATCGGGTCACCCCTCCACTTT CASSQEIGSPLHF
TRBJ2-7 TRBV5-1 TRBD2 NA TGCGCCAGCAGCCCGACTAGCGGGAGGTCCTACGAGCAGTACTTC CASSPTSGRSYEQYF
TRBJ2-2 TRBV12-5 TRBD2 many TGTGCTAGTGGTTTGAACCTCTTCTCCGGACTAGCGGACCGGCCGCCCGGGGAGCTGTTTTTT CASGLNLFSGLADRPPGELFF
TRBJ1-5 TRBV2 NA many TGTGCCAGCAGTGGTTTTTCACAGCCCCAGCATTTT CASSGFSQPQHF
TRBJ1-2 TRBV7-9 NA many TGTGCCAGCAGCTTAGGAGGGGATGGCTACACCTTC CASSLGGDGYTF
TRBJ2-1 TRBV7-2 TRBD2 many TGTGCCAGCAGCTTAGCCGGGACTAGCGAGCAGTTCTTC CASSLAGTSEQFF
TRBJ2-1 TRBV14 NA NA TGTGCCAGCAGCCAAATTAAGCCGGAGCGCTCCTACAATGAGCAGTTCTTC CASSQIKPERSYNEQFF
TRBJ2-3 TRBV9 NA many TGTGCCAGCAGCGTAGTGCAGGGGGGAGATACGCAGTATTTT CASSVVQGGDTQYF
TRBJ2-7 TRBV5-4 NA many TGTGCCAGCAGCGACGGGACCCACGGAGCCTCCGAGCAGTACTTC CASSDGTHGASEQYF
TRBJ2-5 TRBV6-2/TRBV6-3 NA few TGTGCCAGCAGTCCCGGGGGACTCGGGGAGACCCAGTACTTC CASSPGGLGETQYF
TRBJ2-1 TRBV20-1 TRBD2 once TGCAGTGCCACGCGTCCGCCGGGAGGAACCAATGAGCAGTTCTTC CSATRPPGGTNEQFF
TRBJ2-3 TRBV29-1 NA few TGCAGCGTTGAAGGGGCAGCCACAGATACGCAGTATTTT CSVEGAATDTQYF
TRBJ1-1 TRBV3-1 NA few TGTGCCAGCAGACTGGACGGATCGAACACTGAAGCTTTCTTT CASRLDGSNTEAFF
TRBJ2-7 TRBV7-8 NA many TGTGCCAGCAGCTTTAGCACCGGGGTCTACGAGCAGTACTTC CASSFSTGVYEQYF
TRBJ2-7 TRBV6-2/TRBV6-3 TRBD2 NA TGTGCCAGCAGTTACATCGCCTCGGCTAGCGGATTTTACGAGCAGTACTTC CASSYIASASGFYEQYF
TRBJ2-7 TRBV6-2/TRBV6-3 NA many TGTGCCAGCAGTTACAGGGACGGATCCTACGAGCAGTACTTC CASSYRDGSYEQYF